This passage covers 21 T cell receptor beta chains from one sample sequenced in a study of T-cell reconstitution after alpha-beta-depleted transplantation in children. The authors prepared the TCRbeta library with unique molecular identifiers. TCRdb re-analysed the PCR reads in MiXCR, keeping a single row per CDR3 protein. The sample holds approximately 79,000 distinct CDR3 sequences, 15% to 20% seen once. Sequencing used PBMCs, mostly from graft donor cells, obtained 360 days after TCRalphabeta/CD19-depleted stem cell transplant. The receptors here all came from a male patient under 10 years old who had a stem cell transplant for acute lymphoblastic leukemia, so the T cells may come from the graft donor.

DNA of the CDR3: TGTGCCAGCAGCTTAGATGGAGGGTTGGGAAACATTCAGTACTTC. Amino acids: CASSLDGGLGNIQYF. This chain connects TRBV11-2 to TRBJ2-4; D is perhaps TRBD2 (6 bases). V was clipped by 0 bases and J by 6 bases, with 12 bases between them. The CDR3 has 15 residues. Germline-derived CDR1 and CDR2 are SGHAT and FQNNGV.

This clonotype was seen a handful of times. The chain carries TRBV9 and TRBJ1-2; 10 nucleotides line up with TRBD1. The germline V gene encodes CDR1 SGDLS and CDR2 YYNGEE. This CDR3 spans 15 amino acids. The ends lost 6 bases at V and 8 bases at J; junction bases unmatched: 13. CDR3 DNA: TGTGCCAGCAATAGGCCGACAGGGGGCGTTGACGGCTACACCTTC. This codes for CASNRPTGGVDGYTF.

CDR3 loop: CASRQTSGQETQYF. Written as DNA, the CDR3 is TGTGCCAGCAGACAGACTAGCGGGCAGGAGACCCAGTACTTC. The chain uses TRBV2 and TRBJ2-5, with 10 bases that match TRBD2. The ends lost 6 bases at V and 5 bases at J; junction bases unmatched: 6. The CDR3 is 14 amino acids. The germline V gene encodes CDR1 SNHLY and CDR2 FYNNEI.

There are a few counts of this clonotype. This chain uses TRBV7-8 with TRBJ2-7; D possibly matches TRBD1 or TRBD2 (5 bases each). Germline values: CDR1 SGHVS, CDR2 FQNEAQ. The CDR3 totals 15 residues. Trimming pared 1 base from V and 2 bases from J, leaving 12 bases between. Here the CDR3 DNA reads TGTGCCAGCAGCTTAGGCCCGGGACCGACCTACGAGCAGTACTTC. As protein: CASSLGPGPTYEQYF.

The chain combines TRBV20-1 with TRBJ2-7, with TRBD2 matching 8 bases. J was trimmed by 6 bases and V by 3 bases; bases with no gene match: 4. Germline V gives CDR1 DFQATT, CDR2 SNEGSKA (reference sequence). The CDR3 is made up of 12 amino acids. The CDR3 reads CSASGRAREQYF. CDR3 nucleotide sequence: TGCAGTGCTAGCGGGAGGGCCCGCGAGCAGTACTTC.

V and J are TRBV12-3 or TRBV12-4 and TRBJ2-7, with TRBD2 matching 8 bases. J was trimmed by 3 bases and V by 3 bases; bases with no gene match: 7. The CDR3 has 15 residues. CDR3 sequence: CASSFAGGPSYEQYF. DNA of the CDR3: TGTGCCAGCAGTTTTGCGGGAGGACCAAGCTACGAGCAGTACTTC.

This clonotype was found a few times. The chain joins TRBV20-1 to TRBJ2-1; unclear D gene. The ends were cut back, 4 bases at V and 6 bases at J, with 10 bases in the middle. Germline loops: CDR1 DFQATT, CDR2 SNEGSKA (reference sequence). The CDR3 extends over 12 amino acids. The DNA of the CDR3 is TGCAGTGCTACCCCCGGCACCAATGAGCAGTTCTTC. Amino acid sequence: CSATPGTNEQFF.

This clonotype occurred a few times. This chain uses TRBV6-1 with TRBJ2-1, with TRBD2 matching over 7 bases. Trimming cost V 5 bases and J 3 bases; bases outside gene matches: 4. The germline gives CDR1 MNHNS, CDR2 SASEGT. The CDR3 consists of 14 residues. Here the CDR3 reads CASSPGLHYNEQFF. The CDR3 bases are TGTGCCAGCAGTCCGGGACTACACTACAATGAGCAGTTCTTC.

This clonotype was observed a few times. The CDR3 loop is CASSSTSGRVYEQYF. In DNA form, the CDR3 reads TGTGCCAGCAGCTCGACTAGCGGGAGAGTCTACGAGCAGTACTTC. J is TRBJ2-7 and V is TRBV11-3, with 12 bases matching TRBD2. J gave up 3 bases and V 4 bases, and 4 bases lay outside the gene matches. There are 15 residues in the CDR3. CDR1 SGHNT and CDR2 YENEEA come from the germline V gene.

This clonotype was counted ten times or more. V gene TRBV12-3 or TRBV12-4 combines with J gene TRBJ1-1, with a weak D call TRBD1 (5 bases). CDR3 length: 14 residues. V gave up 3 bases and J gave up 0 bases, with 8 bases separating them. As DNA, the CDR3 is TGTGCCAGCAGTTTGGGGCTTTTGAACACTGAAGCTTTCTTT. It translates to CASSLGLLNTEAFF.

V usage is TRBV11-2 and J usage is TRBJ2-3; D gene uncertain. Trimming left V 5 bases short and J 5 bases short, with 20 bases between. The germline CDR1 and CDR2 sequences are SGHAT and FQNNGV. This CDR3 is built from 16 residues. The CDR3 region has the DNA TGTGCCAGCAGCCCGCCGACGGTACCTACGGGAGATACGCAGTATTTT. Its translation: CASSPPTVPTGDTQYF. Full variable domain (outside the CDR3, taken from reference TRBV11-2 and TRBJ2-3): EAGVAQSPRYKIIEKRQSVAFWCNPISGHATLYWYQQILGQGPKLLIQFQNNGVVDDSQLPKDRFSAERLKGVDSTLKIQPAKLEDSAVYLCASSPPTVPTGDTQYFGPGTRLTVL.

This clonotype was counted between two and nine times. The rearrangement joins TRBV6-4 to TRBJ2-3; D ambiguous. V was trimmed by 7 bases and J by 2 bases, leaving 7 bases between them. Germline assignment: CDR1 MRHNA and CDR2 SNTAGT. This CDR3 region has 12 residues. CDR3 sequence (DNA): TGTGCCAGCACTCGACTCACAGATACGCAGTATTTT. This translates into CASTRLTDTQYF.

This sequence joins TRBV24-1 and TRBJ2-1; 12 bases fit TRBD1. Germline values: CDR1 KGHDR, CDR2 SFDVKD. V gave up 4 bases and J gave up 7 bases; unmatched junction bases: 7. The CDR3 has 16 residues. This chain's CDR3 is CATSDSGTGGKNEQFF. CDR3 nucleotide sequence: TGTGCCACCAGTGACTCCGGGACAGGGGGCAAGAATGAGCAGTTCTTC.

Many counts were recorded for this clonotype. The rearrangement links TRBV2 to TRBJ1-1, with TRBD1 matching over 7 bases. The CDR3 is 14 amino acids. The germline V gene encodes CDR1 SNHLY and CDR2 FYNNEI. The V gene end was trimmed by 5 bases and the J gene end by 2 bases; junction bases not matched to a gene: 5. CDR3 DNA: TGTGCCAGCAGTTTGACAGGGCGAAACACTGAAGCTTTCTTT. Residues: CASSLTGRNTEAFF.

This chain joins TRBV9 and TRBJ2-1; 7 positions match TRBD2. Germline V lookup: CDR1 SGDLS, CDR2 YYNGEE. V shed 0 bases and J 4 bases; nucleotides not matched to a gene: 13. The CDR3 is made up of 18 amino acids. The CDR3 spells CASSVGGGRALGYNEQFF. CDR3 bases: TGTGCCAGCAGCGTAGGAGGTGGGAGGGCCTTAGGGTACAATGAGCAGTTCTTC.

V and J are TRBV7-9 and TRBJ2-3; 8 positions match TRBD1. This CDR3 has 17 residues. V shed 3 bases, J shed 0 bases, and the junction held 8 bases outside the gene matches. Germline CDR1 SEHNR, CDR2 FQNEAQ (reference sequence). The chain's CDR3 is CASSLGTGMFSTDTQYF. CDR3 in DNA: TGTGCCAGCAGCTTGGGGACAGGCATGTTTAGCACAGATACGCAGTATTTT.

The gene calls are TRBV23-1 and TRBJ2-1; D might be TRBD1 (5 bases). TRBV23-1 is annotated as an ORF whose role is uncertain. V lost 0 bases, J lost 6 bases, and 12 bases lay in between. This CDR3 comprises 15 residues. The CDR3 DNA follows: TGCGCCAGCAGTCAATCGGCGCAGGGTCTCAATGAGCAGTTCTTC. It specifies CASSQSAQGLNEQFF.

This clonotype came up a few times. The V and J genes are TRBV7-9 and TRBJ2-7; 10 bases align to TRBD1. Germline CDR1 SEHNR, CDR2 FQNEAQ (reference sequence). V lost 0 bases to trimming and J lost 6 bases; unmatched junction nucleotides: 5. The CDR3 length is 15 residues. CDR3 loop: CASSLAGTGDSEQYF. The DNA for the CDR3 is TGTGCCAGCAGCTTAGCGGGGACAGGGGACTCCGAGCAGTACTTC. The variable domain in full, completed from reference TRBV7-9 and TRBJ2-7, reads DTGVSQNPRHKITKRGQNVTFRCDPISEHNRLYWYRQTLGQGPEFLTYFQNEAQLEKSRLLSDRFSAERPKGSFSTLEIQRTEQGDSAMYLCASSLAGTGDSEQYFGPGTRLTVT.

This clonotype was seen a few times. The chain is built from TRBV20-1 and TRBJ2-1, with D possibly TRBD2 on 6 matching bases. With 3 bases removed from V and 6 bases from J, the gap between germline ends came to 24 bases. The CDR3 extends over 17 amino acids. The germline V gene has CDR1 DFQATT and CDR2 SNEGSKA (reference sequence). The CDR3 loop reads CSASLWGRAGWVNEQFF. The CDR3 bases are TGCAGTGCTAGCTTATGGGGTAGGGCGGGATGGGTCAATGAGCAGTTCTTC.

Here the CDR3 DNA reads TGTGCCAGCAGTTTTGGGCTAGAAAACACCGGGGAGCTGTTTTTT. The encoded protein is CASSFGLENTGELFF. The chain recombines TRBV12-3 or TRBV12-4 with TRBJ2-2, with D hard to call. The CDR3 consists of 15 residues. Trimming removed 3 bases at V and 2 bases at J, with 10 bases between.

This clonotype was counted between two and nine times. This rearrangement joins TRBV5-1 to TRBJ1-1; 7 bases are shared with TRBD1. From germline, CDR1 is SGHRS and CDR2 YFSETQ. This CDR3 contains 14 residues. V lost 4 bases and J lost 3; bases outside the gene matches: 6. The CDR3 loop reads CASSRDRVDTEAFF. In DNA, the CDR3 is TGCGCCAGCAGCCGTGACAGGGTGGACACTGAAGCTTTCTTT.